This T cell receptor (beta chain) was recorded in a study of OX40 agonist ivuxolimab in advanced cancers. Study in general: A male proportion of 82.7% was recorded, with mean age approximately 60 years and range about 23 to 80. Enrollees could have had prior anti-PD-1, anti-PD-L1 or anti-CTLA-4 therapy, which more than 30% had received.

There are 13 residues in the CDR3. From germline, CDR1 is LNHDA and CDR2 SQIVND (reference sequence). The V end lost 3 bases, the J end lost 8 bases, and 11 bases lay between the germline ends. Regarding this clone: Its antigen is as yet unknown.

Study-wide results and limits: On average, CD8+ T cells showed a greater number of expanded clones than CD4+. Certain nonresponders additionally had low normalized T-cell clonal expansion.

The table came from immunoSEQ multiplex PCR; TCRdb's copy has only in-frame clones and leaves some out. The sample lists fewer than 45,000 clones, about 88% occurring once. The sample in question was CD4+ or CD8+ T cells sorted from blood, obtained in a trial of the OX40 agonist ivuxolimab. The receptor's source is an adult with an advanced solid tumor such as melanoma, head and neck, liver or kidney cancer. The chain has TRBV19 and TRBJ1-3, with unresolved D. The CDR3 is CASSMASLDTIYF. The CDR3 coding sequence is TGTGCCAGTAGTATGGCGAGCCTGGACACCATATATTTT.